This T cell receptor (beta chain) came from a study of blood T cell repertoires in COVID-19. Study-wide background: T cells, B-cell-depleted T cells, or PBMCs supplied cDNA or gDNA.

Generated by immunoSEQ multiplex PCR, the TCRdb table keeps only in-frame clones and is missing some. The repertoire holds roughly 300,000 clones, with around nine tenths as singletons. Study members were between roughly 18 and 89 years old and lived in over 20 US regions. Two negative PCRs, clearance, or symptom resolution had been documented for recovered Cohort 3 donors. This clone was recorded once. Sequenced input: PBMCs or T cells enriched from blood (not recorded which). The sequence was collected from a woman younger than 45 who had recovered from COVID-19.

DNA of the CDR3: TGTGCCAGCAGCCATTTAGCGGGAAGTAGCACAGATACGCAGTATTTT. Residues: CASSHLAGSSTDTQYF. The chain employs TRBV3-1 (or the pseudogene TRBV3-2) and TRBJ2-3; 8 bases agree with TRBD2. Looked up from germline, CDR1 is LGHDT and CDR2 is YNNKEL (reference sequence). After removal of 3 bases from V and 0 bases from J, the junction contained 5 bases not matched to a gene. The CDR3 has 16 residues.